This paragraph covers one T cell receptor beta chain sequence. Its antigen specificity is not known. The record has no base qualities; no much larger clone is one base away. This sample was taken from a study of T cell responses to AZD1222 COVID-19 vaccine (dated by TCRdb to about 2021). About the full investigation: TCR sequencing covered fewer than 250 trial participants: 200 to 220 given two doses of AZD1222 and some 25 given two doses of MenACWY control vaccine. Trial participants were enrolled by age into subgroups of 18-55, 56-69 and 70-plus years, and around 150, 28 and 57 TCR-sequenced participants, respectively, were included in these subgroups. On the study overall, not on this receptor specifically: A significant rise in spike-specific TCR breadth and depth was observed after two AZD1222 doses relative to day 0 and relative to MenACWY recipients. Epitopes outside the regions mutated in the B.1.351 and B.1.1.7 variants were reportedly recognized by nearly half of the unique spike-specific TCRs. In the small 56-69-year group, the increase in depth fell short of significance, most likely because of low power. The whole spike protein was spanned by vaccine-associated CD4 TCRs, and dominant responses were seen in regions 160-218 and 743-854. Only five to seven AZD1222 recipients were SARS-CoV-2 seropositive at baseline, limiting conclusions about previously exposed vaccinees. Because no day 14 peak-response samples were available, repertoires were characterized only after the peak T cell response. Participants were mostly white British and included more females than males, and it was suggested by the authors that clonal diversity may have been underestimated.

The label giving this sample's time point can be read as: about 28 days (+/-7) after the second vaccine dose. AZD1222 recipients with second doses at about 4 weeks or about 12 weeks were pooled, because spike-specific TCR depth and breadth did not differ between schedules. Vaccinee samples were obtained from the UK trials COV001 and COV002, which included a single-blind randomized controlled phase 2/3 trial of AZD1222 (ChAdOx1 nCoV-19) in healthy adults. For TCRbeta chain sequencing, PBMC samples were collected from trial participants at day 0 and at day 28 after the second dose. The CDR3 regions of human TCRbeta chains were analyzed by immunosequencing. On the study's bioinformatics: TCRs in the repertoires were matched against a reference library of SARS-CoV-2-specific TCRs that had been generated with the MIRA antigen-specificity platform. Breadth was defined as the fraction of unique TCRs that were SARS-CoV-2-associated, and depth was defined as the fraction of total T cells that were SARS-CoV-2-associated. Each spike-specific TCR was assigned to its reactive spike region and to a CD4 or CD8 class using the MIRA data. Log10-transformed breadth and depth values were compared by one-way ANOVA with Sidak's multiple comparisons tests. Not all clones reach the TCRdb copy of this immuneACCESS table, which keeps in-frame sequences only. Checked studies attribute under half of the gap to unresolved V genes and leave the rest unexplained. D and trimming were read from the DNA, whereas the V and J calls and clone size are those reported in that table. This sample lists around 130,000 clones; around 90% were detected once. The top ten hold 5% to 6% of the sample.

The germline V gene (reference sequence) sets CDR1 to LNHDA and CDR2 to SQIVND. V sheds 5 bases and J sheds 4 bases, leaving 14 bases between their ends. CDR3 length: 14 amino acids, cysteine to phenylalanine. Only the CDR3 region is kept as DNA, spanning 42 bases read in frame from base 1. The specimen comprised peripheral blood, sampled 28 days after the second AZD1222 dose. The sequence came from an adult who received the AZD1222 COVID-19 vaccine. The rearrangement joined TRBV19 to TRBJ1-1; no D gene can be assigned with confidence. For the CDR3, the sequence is CASSQEGRGTEAFF. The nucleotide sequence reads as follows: TGTGCCAGTAGTCAGGAGGGCCGGGGCACTGAAGCTTTCTTT. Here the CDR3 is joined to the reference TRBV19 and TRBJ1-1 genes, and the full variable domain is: DGGITQSPKYLFRKEGQNVTLSCEQNLNHDAMYWYRQDPGQGLRLIYYSQIVNDFQKGDIAEGYSVSREKKESFPLTVTSAQKNPTAFYLCASSQEGRGTEAFFGQGTRLTVV.